This is a list of T cell receptor beta chains from one sample in a study of blood T cells in healthy people across ages. TCRdb analysed the 5' RACE reads with MiXCR anew, one entry per CDR3 protein. The sample holds under 850,000 distinct CDR3 sequences; 35% to 40% are singletons and the top ten take around 13%. Source material: blood. These receptors were obtained from a man aged 18 to 29 in good health. The CDR3 runs from the conserved cysteine through the conserved F or W. The order of the fields is J gene, V gene, clone size, D gene, CDR3 DNA, CDR3 protein. A D gene is named only where the DNA matches it firmly. The size of a clone is reported for some rows only, either as once, few or many, or as a class for expanded clones.

J gene: TRBJ1-5
V gene: TRBV21-1
clone size: few
D gene: -
CDR3 DNA: TGTGCCAGCCGAAGAGGAGGGGGTAAGCCCCAGCATTTT
CDR3 protein: CASRRGGGKPQHF

J gene: TRBJ2-7
V gene: TRBV7-9
clone size: -
D gene: -
CDR3 DNA: TGTTCCAGCAGCTTAGGACGGATCAATGAGCATTACTTC
CDR3 protein: CSSSLGRINEHYF

J gene: TRBJ1-1
V gene: TRBV28
clone size: many
D gene: -
CDR3 DNA: TGTGCCAGCAGTCCCCTAGGGTCGGGGTCGAACACTGAAGCTTTCTTT
CDR3 protein: CASSPLGSGSNTEAFF

J gene: TRBJ2-7
V gene: TRBV6-5
clone size: many
D gene: -
CDR3 DNA: TGTGCCAGCAGATCCGGGAATGTAGCCTACGAGCAGTACTTC
CDR3 protein: CASRSGNVAYEQYF

J gene: TRBJ2-7
V gene: TRBV9
clone size: -
D gene: TRBD1
CDR3 DNA: TGTGCCAGCAGCGTAGCGACAGGGTCCTACGAGCAGTACTTC
CDR3 protein: CASSVATGSYEQYF

J gene: TRBJ2-7
V gene: TRBV5-1
clone size: many
D gene: -
CDR3 DNA: TGCGCCAGCAGCCCGCGGGCAGACGTGAGTTCCTACGAGCAGTACTTC
CDR3 protein: CASSPRADVSSYEQYF

J gene: TRBJ2-7
V gene: TRBV7-2
clone size: few
D gene: -
CDR3 DNA: TGTGCCAGCAGCTTAAACCCGGGGGTGGCCTCCGAGCAGTACTTC
CDR3 protein: CASSLNPGVASEQYF

J gene: TRBJ2-7
V gene: TRBV20-1
clone size: -
D gene: TRBD2
CDR3 DNA: TGCAGTGCTCGACGGGGGGTCCATTACAATGAGCAGTACTTC
CDR3 protein: CSARRGVHYNEQYF

J gene: TRBJ1-2
V gene: TRBV5-6
clone size: few
D gene: -
CDR3 DNA: TGTGCCAGCAGCTTAAAGGGTTACTATGGCTACACCTTC
CDR3 protein: CASSLKGYYGYTF

J gene: TRBJ1-2
V gene: TRBV20-1
clone size: many
D gene: -
CDR3 DNA: TGCAGTGCGTCTTACTATGGCTACACCTTC
CDR3 protein: CSASYYGYTF

J gene: TRBJ1-5
V gene: TRBV2
clone size: -
D gene: -
CDR3 DNA: TGTGCCAGCAATGGGGGCGGCAATCAGCCCCAGCATTTT
CDR3 protein: CASNGGGNQPQHF

J gene: TRBJ1-1
V gene: TRBV29-1
clone size: few
D gene: -
CDR3 DNA: TGCAGCGTCCGAGGAGGGGGTTCGCCTGAAGCTTTCTTT
CDR3 protein: CSVRGGGSPEAFF

J gene: TRBJ1-2
V gene: TRBV27
clone size: few
D gene: -
CDR3 DNA: TGTGCCAGCAGTGGGCGACAGAACTATGGCTACACCTTC
CDR3 protein: CASSGRQNYGYTF

J gene: TRBJ1-1
V gene: TRBV29-1
clone size: -
D gene: -
CDR3 DNA: TGCAGCGTTGAAGACCCTATTTCCTACACTGAAGCTTTCTTT
CDR3 protein: CSVEDPISYTEAFF

J gene: TRBJ1-2
V gene: TRBV7-8
clone size: many
D gene: -
CDR3 DNA: TGTGCCAGCAGCTTATATCCCCCTGCCAGAACTAACTATGGCTACACCTTC
CDR3 protein: CASSLYPPARTNYGYTF

J gene: TRBJ1-1
V gene: TRBV7-2
clone size: -
D gene: -
CDR3 DNA: TGTGCCAGCAGCTTTGTAAACAGTCCTTCTGAAGCTTTCTTT
CDR3 protein: CASSFVNSPSEAFF

J gene: TRBJ2-1
V gene: TRBV9
clone size: few
D gene: -
CDR3 DNA: TGTGCCAGCAGCGCCCATGACGGAAGCTCCTACAATGAGCAGTTCTTC
CDR3 protein: CASSAHDGSSYNEQFF

J gene: TRBJ2-7
V gene: TRBV18
clone size: -
D gene: -
CDR3 DNA: TGTGCCAGCTCACCCGGCGGCAGGGGGGTCATCTACGAGCAGTACTTC
CDR3 protein: CASSPGGRGVIYEQYF

J gene: TRBJ2-7
V gene: TRBV12-3/TRBV12-4
clone size: few
D gene: -
CDR3 DNA: TGTGCCAGCAGTTTATACATGCCAGGCCGATCCTACGAGCAGTACTTC
CDR3 protein: CASSLYMPGRSYEQYF

J gene: TRBJ2-1
V gene: TRBV9
clone size: few
D gene: -
CDR3 DNA: TGTGCCAGCAGCAACCGGGCTCCTCACAATGAGCAGTTCTTC
CDR3 protein: CASSNRAPHNEQFF

J gene: TRBJ2-3
V gene: TRBV20-1
clone size: -
D gene: TRBD2
CDR3 DNA: TGCAGTGCTAGCGGGGGGGCCGCAGATACGCAGTATTTT
CDR3 protein: CSASGGAADTQYF

J gene: TRBJ1-5
V gene: TRBV6-2/TRBV6-3
clone size: -
D gene: -
CDR3 DNA: TGTGCCAGCACGGTGACAGAGGGAACCAATCAGCCCCAGCATTTT
CDR3 protein: CASTVTEGTNQPQHF

J gene: TRBJ2-1
V gene: TRBV7-2
clone size: -
D gene: -
CDR3 DNA: TGTGCCAGCAGCTTAAACACCAATGAGCAGTTCTTC
CDR3 protein: CASSLNTNEQFF

J gene: TRBJ1-2
V gene: TRBV6-2/TRBV6-3
clone size: few
D gene: TRBD1
CDR3 DNA: TGTGCCAGCAGTGACCGGGACAGGTATTATGGCTACACCTTC
CDR3 protein: CASSDRDRYYGYTF

J gene: TRBJ2-2
V gene: TRBV7-3
clone size: many
D gene: -
CDR3 DNA: TGTGCCAGCAGCTTAACAGGGAACACCGGGGAGCTGTTTTTT
CDR3 protein: CASSLTGNTGELFF

J gene: TRBJ1-1
V gene: TRBV13
clone size: few
D gene: -
CDR3 DNA: TGTGCCAGCAGCAGTAATGTACAAGGTGAAGCTTTCTTT
CDR3 protein: CASSSNVQGEAFF

J gene: TRBJ2-5
V gene: TRBV5-1
clone size: -
D gene: TRBD1
CDR3 DNA: TGCGCCAGCACGACAGGGCTCGATACCGAAGAGACCCAGTACTTC
CDR3 protein: CASTTGLDTEETQYF

J gene: TRBJ2-2
V gene: TRBV5-1
clone size: -
D gene: -
CDR3 DNA: TGCGCCAGCAGCTTAGGGGGGAGCTACACCGGGGAGCTGTTTTTT
CDR3 protein: CASSLGGSYTGELFF